This T cell receptor (beta chain) is from a study of blood T cell repertoires in COVID-19. Authors' methods: Using reference gene primer amplification, nucleated cell counts were estimated. Profiling relied on immunoSEQ multiplex PCR, and the TCRdb table lists in-frame clones only, not all of them. V and J calls and clone size are given by that table; D and trimming were obtained from the DNA. The repertoire has 90,000 to 110,000 clones, approximately 80% of them found once; the top ten carry about 40%. This clone was counted a single time. The V end was cut by 0 bases, the J end by 9 bases, with 11 bases between. CDR1 KGHSH and CDR2 LQKENI come from the germline V gene. The CDR3 length is 13 residues.

The clonotype comes from a man older than 75 with acute or convalescent COVID-19. V and J are TRBV18 and TRBJ2-5, with D tentatively TRBD2 (5 bases). Sequenced input: peripheral blood. CDR3 protein: CASSPPNPRAQYF. For the CDR3, the DNA is TGTGCCAGCTCACCACCGAATCCGAGGGCCCAGTACTTC.